This TCR beta chain stems from a study of monozygotic twins with inflammatory bowel disease. Investigators extracted total RNA from whole blood and did not sort T cells. Overall study findings and caveats: IBD-affected twins scored below their healthy co-twins in TCRbeta diversity (inverse Simpson). Separate T cell subtypes could not be resolved from one another.

Germline lookup yields CDR1 MGHRA and CDR2 YSYEKL. CDR3 length equals 14 residues. With respect to this clonotype: Its antigen is currently unknown.

Via template switching, UMIs carrying a 6-nucleotide sample barcode were introduced. TCRdb re-called the 5' RACE reads; every CDR3 protein appears as one record, without DNA. The table counts approximately 200,000 distinct CDR3 sequences; roughly 7.1% lies in the top ten. V is TRBV4-1 and J is TRBJ2-7; the D call from TCRdb, TRBD1, cannot be confirmed without DNA. This clonotype was obtained from a human donor with ulcerative colitis or Crohn's disease, or a healthy co-twin of an affected twin (not recorded which). Input material: blood. The CDR3 is CASSQDQGADEQYF.